The rows below give T cell receptor beta chains drawn from one sample of a study of circulating and synovial CD4+ cells in juvenile arthritis. The table came from immunoSEQ multiplex PCR; TCRdb's copy has only in-frame clones and leaves some out. Among 34,000 or so clones, roughly 94% were seen once, and the ten largest hold around 0.7%. Sequencing input: CD4+ T cells from blood. The receptor source for this set is a human donor with juvenile idiopathic arthritis. Each CDR3 is given with its conserved first and last residue. A D gene is named only where the DNA matches it firmly. A clone size is listed for some rows: how often the clone was seen (once, few, many), or a class if it is expanded.

v_gene,len,d_gene,abundance,CDR3aa
TRBV6-1,14,TRBD1,once,CASTMTGNSYEQYF
TRBV7-2,15,TRBD2,NA,CASSTGLVSTDTQYF
TRBV30,18,TRBD2,NA,CAWRQETSGGAGTDTQYF
TRBV6-6,14,NA,NA,CASSYLGFNEKLFF
TRBV5-8,16,TRBD1,NA,CASSTHRGALTDTQYF
TRBV4-2,15,NA,NA,CASSQEGGDLETQYF
TRBV21-1,16,NA,NA,CASSSPGLAGTDTQYF
TRBV6-5,15,TRBD1,NA,CASSTGTGGNSEAFF
TRBV6-5,15,TRBD1,NA,CASSTGDRRNEKLFF
TRBV20-1,11,NA,NA,CSAPEGYGYTF
TRBV9,16,NA,NA,CASSARRGRLTDTQYF
TRBV10-3,13,NA,NA,CAVAGVGLAEQYF
TRBV21-1,17,NA,NA,CASSKTQRNSGANVLTF
TRBV28,15,NA,NA,CASSLRPMGDYEQYF
TRBV12-5,19,TRBD2,NA,CASGSPHGFRGGSYNEQFF
TRBV2,15,TRBD1,NA,CASRPGDRGRQPQHF
TRBV27,15,TRBD1,NA,CASSLGTGGRNEQYF
TRBV5-1,16,NA,once,CASSLVLGTRTDTQYF
TRBV9,15,NA,NA,CASSVAPGVGSPLHF
TRBV5-6,16,NA,NA,CASSLERPGTGNTIYF
TRBV27,15,TRBD1,NA,CASSYGRGRQETQYF
TRBV11-1,16,TRBD2,NA,CASSLGGTSAYNEQFF